A selection of T cell receptor beta chains follows, all from one sample in a study of CD8 T cells in Susac syndrome. TCRdb re-derived calls from the immunoSEQ multiplex PCR reads in MiXCR, one entry per CDR3 protein. The sample has 85,000 to 120,000 distinct CDR3 sequences, approximately 94% seen once. The source material was CD8+ T cells from PBMCs. The receptors originated from a human donor with Susac syndrome. The CDR3 runs from the conserved cysteine through the conserved F or W. Fields, in order: D gene, V gene, J gene, clone size, CDR3 protein, CDR3 DNA. The D gene is left open where the match is weak. Where a row states a size, it is once, few, many or the class of an expanded clone; other rows omit it.

TRBD1	TRBV4-3	TRBJ1-6	once	CASSQDRAKSPLHF	TGCGCCAGCAGCCAGGACAGGGCGAAGTCACCCCTCCACTTT
TRBD2	TRBV7-9	TRBJ2-1	.	CASSLLLAGGRGSYNEQFF	TGTGCCAGCAGCTTATTACTAGCGGGGGGCCGCGGCTCCTACAATGAGCAGTTCTTC
.	TRBV6-2/TRBV6-3	TRBJ1-1	once	CASSYSGENTEAFF	TGTGCCAGCAGTTATTCAGGGGAGAACACTGAAGCTTTCTTT
.	TRBV6-5	TRBJ2-2	.	CASNVGGTGELFF	TGTGCCAGCAATGTGGGGGGCACCGGGGAGCTGTTTTTT
.	TRBV12-3/TRBV12-4	TRBJ1-2	.	CASTPPDRPTSYGYTF	TGTGCCAGCACCCCACCAGACAGGCCGACTTCCTATGGCTACACCTTC
.	TRBV20-1	TRBJ2-7	.	CSAREGSTYEQYF	TGCAGTGCTAGAGAGGGCAGTACCTACGAGCAGTACTTC
.	TRBV9	TRBJ1-1	.	CASSVVGKGNTEAFF	TGTGCCAGCAGCGTAGTAGGGAAGGGGAATACTGAAGCTTTCTTT
.	TRBV13	TRBJ2-3	.	CASSLSNVGAFTDTQYF	TGTGCCAGCAGCTTAAGTAATGTGGGGGCGTTCACGGATACGCAGTATTTT
.	TRBV15	TRBJ2-7	.	CATSRDPQDGHEQYF	TGTGCCACCAGCAGAGATCCACAAGACGGCCACGAGCAGTACTTC
.	TRBV13	TRBJ2-7	.	CASSPPGAAPHEQYF	TGTGCCAGCAGCCCCCCCGGGGCCGCCCCCCACGAGCAGTACTTC
.	TRBV12-3/TRBV12-4	TRBJ2-5	.	CASSGTASRTQYF	TGTGCCAGCAGCGGGACGGCCTCCCGGACCCAGTACTTC
TRBD1	TRBV27	TRBJ2-2	.	CASNQGAEGNTGELFF	TGTGCCAGCAACCAGGGGGCGGAGGGGAACACCGGGGAGCTGTTTTTT
.	TRBV3-1	TRBJ1-2	.	CASSHGGQLNYGYTF	TGTGCCAGCAGCCACGGAGGACAGCTTAACTATGGCTACACCTTC
.	TRBV27	TRBJ1-2	.	CASSSGGLYGYTF	TGTGCCAGCAGTTCGGGCGGCCTCTATGGCTACACCTTC
TRBD2	TRBV29-1	TRBJ2-3	.	CSAVAGGRSDTQYF	TGCAGCGCCGTAGCGGGGGGAAGGTCAGATACGCAGTATTTT
.	TRBV3-1	TRBJ2-7	.	CASSQLQQASYEQYF	TGTGCCAGCAGCCAGTTACAACAGGCATCCTACGAGCAGTACTTC
TRBD1	TRBV20-1	TRBJ2-1	.	CSVPRQGYEQFF	TGCAGTGTCCCACGACAGGGGTATGAGCAGTTCTTC
.	TRBV9	TRBJ1-2	.	CASSSLDYTF	TGTGCCAGCAGTTCCTTGGACTACACCTTC
.	TRBV12-3/TRBV12-4	TRBJ1-1	.	CASSFRGKDTEAFF	TGTGCCAGCAGTTTCCGGGGTAAGGACACTGAAGCTTTCTTT
TRBD2	TRBV10-3	TRBJ2-1	.	CAISGTSGASNEQFF	TGTGCCATCAGTGGGACTAGCGGGGCTTCGAATGAGCAGTTCTTC
.	TRBV6-1	TRBJ2-7	.	CASSEFSYEQYF	TGTGCCAGCAGTGAGTTTAGTTACGAGCAGTACTTC
.	TRBV7-8	TRBJ1-6	.	CASSFPGDEFNSPLHF	TGTGCCAGCAGCTTCCCTGGGGACGAATTTAATTCACCCCTCCACTTT
TRBD1	TRBV20-1	TRBJ1-2	.	CSARGGQAGYTF	TGCAGTGCGAGGGGGGGACAGGCGGGCTACACCTTC
.	TRBV4-2	TRBJ2-3	.	CASSQVVDTQYF	TGTGCCAGCAGCCAAGTAGTAGATACGCAGTATTTT
.	TRBV12-3/TRBV12-4	TRBJ2-7	.	CASSFGGQEQYF	TGTGCCAGCAGTTTCGGGGGGCAGGAGCAGTACTTC
.	TRBV9	TRBJ1-2	.	CASSAPGGEDGYTF	TGTGCCAGCAGCGCCCCGGGAGGGGAAGATGGCTACACCTTC
TRBD2	TRBV4-2	TRBJ2-7	.	CASSQELAGFYEQYF	TGTGCCAGCAGCCAAGAGTTAGCGGGGTTCTACGAGCAGTACTTC
TRBD1	TRBV7-2	TRBJ1-6	.	CASSLGTGVSPLHF	TGTGCCAGCAGCTTAGGGACAGGGGTTTCACCCCTCCACTTT
.	TRBV9	TRBJ2-1	.	CASSAYRAANEQFF	TGTGCCAGCAGCGCCTACCGGGCCGCCAATGAGCAGTTCTTC
TRBD1	TRBV27	TRBJ1-1	.	CASSLSGQVGRAFF	TGTGCCAGCAGTTTGTCCGGACAGGTTGGCAGAGCTTTCTTT
.	TRBV27	TRBJ1-5	.	CASSFGANNQPQHF	TGTGCCAGCAGTTTCGGGGCTAACAATCAGCCCCAGCATTTT
.	TRBV9	TRBJ1-1	once	CASSVGGPNTEAFF	TGTGCCAGCAGCGTAGGGGGACCGAACACTGAAGCTTTCTTT
.	TRBV20-1	TRBJ1-6	.	CSARDPEGQPLHF	TGCAGTGCTAGAGATCCGGAGGGCCAACCCCTCCACTTT
.	TRBV25-1	TRBJ2-5	.	CASQAETQYF	TGTGCCAGCCAAGCAGAGACCCAGTACTTC
TRBD1	TRBV5-1	TRBJ1-2	once	CASSFQPGQGVSIDGYTF	TGCGCCAGCAGCTTCCAACCGGGACAGGGAGTATCAATAGATGGCTACACCTTC
.	TRBV18	TRBJ2-3	.	CASSPEALSTDTQYF	TGTGCCAGCTCACCAGAAGCTCTTAGCACAGATACGCAGTATTTT
TRBD2	TRBV7-8	TRBJ2-5	.	CASSQGTSGGARETQYF	TGTGCCAGCAGCCAGGGGACTAGCGGGGGGGCCCGAGAGACCCAGTACTTC
.	TRBV7-8	TRBJ2-3	.	CASRLASTDTQYF	TGTGCCAGCAGATTAGCCAGCACAGATACGCAGTATTTT
.	TRBV29-1	TRBJ2-7	.	CSVGAYEQYF	TGCAGCGTTGGGGCCTACGAGCAGTACTTC
TRBD1	TRBV2	TRBJ1-5	few	CASSGTGNQPQHF	TGTGCCAGCAGTGGGACAGGTAATCAGCCCCAGCATTTT
TRBD2	TRBV6-6	TRBJ2-5	.	CASSLSWGLQETQYF	TGTGCCAGCAGTTTGAGCTGGGGACTACAAGAGACCCAGTACTTC
.	TRBV19	TRBJ1-1	.	CASSIGAATEAFF	TGTGCCAGTAGTATTGGTGCGGCCACTGAAGCTTTCTTT
TRBD1	TRBV7-9	TRBJ2-3	.	CASSLPVTGPDADTQYF	TGTGCCAGCAGCTTACCGGTGACAGGGCCAGACGCAGATACGCAGTATTTT
.	TRBV2	TRBJ1-4	.	CASSVVGRQANEKLFF	TGTGCCAGCAGTGTTGTAGGGAGACAGGCGAATGAAAAACTGTTTTTT
.	TRBV2	TRBJ2-1	.	CASSEVPSSYNEQFF	TGTGCCAGCAGTGAAGTCCCGAGCTCCTACAATGAGCAGTTCTTC
TRBD1	TRBV3-1	TRBJ1-1	.	CASRTGQHNTEAFF	TGTGCCAGCAGGACGGGACAGCACAACACTGAAGCTTTCTTT
.	TRBV27	TRBJ1-1	once	CASSARNTEAFF	TGTGCCAGCAGTGCCAGGAACACTGAAGCTTTCTTT
TRBD2	TRBV7-9	TRBJ2-1	.	CASSRTSGGSSYNEQFF	TGTGCCAGCAGCCGGACTAGCGGGGGAAGCTCCTACAATGAGCAGTTCTTC
TRBD2	TRBV20-1	TRBJ2-1	.	CSARDRGGLYNEQFF	TGCAGTGCTAGAGATCGGGGGGGCCTTTACAATGAGCAGTTCTTC
.	TRBV27	TRBJ1-1	.	CASSGRLRLRTEAFF	TGTGCCAGCAGCGGGAGGCTTCGGCTGCGCACTGAAGCTTTCTTT
TRBD1	TRBV27	TRBJ2-7	.	CASSPGQGQYEQYF	TGTGCCAGCAGTCCTGGACAGGGACAGTACGAGCAGTACTTC
TRBD1	TRBV5-1	TRBJ2-7	.	CASSDGQAYEQYF	TGCGCCAGCAGCGATGGACAGGCCTACGAGCAGTACTTC
.	TRBV20-1	TRBJ1-1	.	CSALQWGEANTEAFF	TGCAGTGCCCTTCAGTGGGGGGAAGCGAACACTGAAGCTTTCTTT